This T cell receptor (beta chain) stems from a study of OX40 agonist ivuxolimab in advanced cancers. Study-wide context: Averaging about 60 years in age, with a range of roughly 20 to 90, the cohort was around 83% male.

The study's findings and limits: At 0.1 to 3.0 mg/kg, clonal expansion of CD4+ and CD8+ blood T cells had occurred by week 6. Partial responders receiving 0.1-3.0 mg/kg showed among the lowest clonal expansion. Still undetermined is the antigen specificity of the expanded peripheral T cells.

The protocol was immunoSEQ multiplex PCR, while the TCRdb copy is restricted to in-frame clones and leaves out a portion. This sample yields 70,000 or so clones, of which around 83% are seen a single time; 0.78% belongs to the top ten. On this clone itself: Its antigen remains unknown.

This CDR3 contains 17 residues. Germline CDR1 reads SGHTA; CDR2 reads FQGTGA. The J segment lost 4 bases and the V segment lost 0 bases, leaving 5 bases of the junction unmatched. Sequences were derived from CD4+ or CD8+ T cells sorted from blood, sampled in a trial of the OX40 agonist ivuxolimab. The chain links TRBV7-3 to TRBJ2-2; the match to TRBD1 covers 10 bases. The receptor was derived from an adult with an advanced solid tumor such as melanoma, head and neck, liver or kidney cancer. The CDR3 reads CASSLTRTGGRTGELFF. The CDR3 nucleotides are TGTGCCAGCAGCTTAACACGGACAGGGGGTCGCACCGGGGAGCTGTTTTTT.